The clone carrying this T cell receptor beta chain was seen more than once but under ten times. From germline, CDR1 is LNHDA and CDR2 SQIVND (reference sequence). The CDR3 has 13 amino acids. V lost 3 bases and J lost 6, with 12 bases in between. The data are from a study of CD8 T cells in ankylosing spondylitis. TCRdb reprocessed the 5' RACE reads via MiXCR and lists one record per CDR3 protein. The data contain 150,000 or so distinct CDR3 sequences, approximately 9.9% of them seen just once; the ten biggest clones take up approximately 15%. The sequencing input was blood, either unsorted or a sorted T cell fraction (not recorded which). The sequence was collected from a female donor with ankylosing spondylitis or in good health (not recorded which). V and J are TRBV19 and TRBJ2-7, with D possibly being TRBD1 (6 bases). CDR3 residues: CASSIPEGGEQYF. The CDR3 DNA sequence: TGTGCCAGTAGTATTCCCGAAGGGGGCGAGCAGTACTTC.